Each of the 18 T cell receptor beta chains below was sequenced from the same sample in a study of human T cells and chemical hapten exposure (dated by TCRdb to about 2021). Sample time point, as interpreted from the label and publication: patch test 2, 6 weeks after DPC sensitization. In light of the paper, this sample's treatment or condition label describes: therapeutic diphenylcyclopropenone sensitization with weekly scalp DPC. Preparation of the library involved RACE. These reads were obtained on a NextSeq 500. TCRdb handled the public reads itself, with Q25 trimming in fastp and clone calling in MiXCR, and kept productive beta chains. A single entry per CDR3 protein holds the most common genes and DNA from its merged rows. This sample is represented by some 44,000 distinct CDR3 sequences; 8.9% of them were singletons. The ten most abundant clones make up over 14% of the sample. The source material was whole blood, sampled in connection with sensitization to the hapten diphenylcyclopropenone (DPC). These receptors were taken from a woman aged 35 to 49 with alopecia areata. Some clones in this sample may be carry-over from other donors' samples.

This clonotype was seen ten or more times. The chain carries TRBV9 and TRBJ2-6, with TRBD1 matching over 9 bases. Germline assignment: CDR1 SGDLS and CDR2 YYNGEE. The CDR3 length is 17 residues. Unmatched junction bases numbered 7, after V lost 3 bases and J lost 3 bases. CDR3 coding DNA: TGTGCCAGCAGCGCGACAGGGGGAGCCTATGGGGCCAACGTCCTGACTTTC. Translated: CASSATGGAYGANVLTF.

At least ten counts were recorded for this clonotype. The V and J genes are TRBV15 and TRBJ2-7, with 9 positions matching TRBD1. Per germline, CDR1 LNHNV and CDR2 YYDKDF (reference sequence). The CDR3 totals 14 residues. V shed 5 bases, J shed 3 bases, and the junction held 5 bases outside the gene matches. CDR3 in amino acids: CATSGDRGVYEQYF. The CDR3 DNA is TGTGCCACCAGCGGCGACAGGGGGGTCTACGAGCAGTACTTC.

This clonotype came up many times. This chain joins TRBV6-5 and TRBJ1-1; possibly TRBD1 for D (5 bases). The germline V gene has CDR1 MNHEY and CDR2 SVGAGI. CDR3 length: 18 amino acids. Trimming took off 2 bases at V and 0 bases at J, with 19 bases between the two ends. The CDR3 bases are TGTGCCAGCAGTTACGGGTCCGGGGGACCTCGCTTGAACACTGAAGCTTTCTTT. Encoded protein: CASSYGSGGPRLNTEAFF.

This clonotype was found many times. This rearrangement joins TRBV3-1 to TRBJ2-1; 12 bases are shared with TRBD2. This CDR3 comprises 16 residues. The germline V gene encodes CDR1 LGHDT and CDR2 YNNKEL (reference sequence). V trimming: 1 base; J trimming: 8 bases; junction bases outside the gene matches: 6. The CDR3 DNA reads as TGTGCCAGCAGCCAAGCCTGGACTAGCGGGGAGGATGAGCAGTTCTTC. Its protein product is CASSQAWTSGEDEQFF.

This clonotype was recorded at least ten times. The V and J genes are TRBV12-3 or TRBV12-4 and TRBJ2-7; 8 bases are shared with TRBD2. The CDR3 has 15 amino acids. J lost 2 bases, V lost 8 bases, and 11 bases had no gene match. The CDR3 nucleotides read TGTGCCAGCCGGGTTTCGGGGGGGCCAGCCTACGAGCAGTACTTC. Protein sequence: CASRVSGGPAYEQYF.

At least ten counts were recorded for this clonotype. The chain recombines TRBV12-3 or TRBV12-4 with TRBJ2-3; D may be TRBD1 or TRBD2 (6 bases each). The CDR3 consists of 15 residues. V lost 2 bases, J lost 0 bases, and 9 bases lay in between. The chain's CDR3 is CASSLRGVSTDTQYF. The CDR3 nucleotides are TGTGCCAGCAGTTTAAGGGGGGTTAGCACAGATACGCAGTATTTT.

Ten or more counts support this clonotype. The chain joins TRBV3-1 to TRBJ2-4; no clear D. The ends were cut back, 1 base at V and 7 bases at J, with 8 bases in the middle. Looked up from germline, CDR1 is LGHDT and CDR2 is YNNKEL (reference sequence). The CDR3 runs to 13 residues. CDR3 in DNA: TGTGCCAGCAGCCAAGTATTGACTAACATTCAGTACTTC. Residues: CASSQVLTNIQYF.

This clonotype appeared many times. This chain connects TRBV10-3 to TRBJ1-2, with D maybe TRBD1 (5 bases). Trimming left V 4 bases short and J 7 bases short, with 19 bases between. Germline CDR1 and CDR2: ENHRY and SYGVKD. The CDR3 has 15 residues. In nucleotides, the CDR3 is TGTGCCATCAGTGTCTCCACCGGGACCCGCTCTGGCTACACCTTC. Translating gives CAISVSTGTRSGYTF.

The rearrangement links TRBV6-2 or TRBV6-3 to TRBJ2-2; no firm D call. Trimming stripped 6 bases from V and 3 bases from J, with 14 bases between. Germline V gives CDR1 MNHEY, CDR2 SVGEGT. The CDR3 has 15 amino acids. CDR3 amino acids: CASRGTAQYTGELFF. The DNA for the CDR3 is TGTGCCAGCAGAGGTACCGCTCAATACACCGGGGAGCTGTTTTTT.

This clonotype showed up just a few times. The gene calls are TRBV28 and TRBJ1-2; 7 positions match TRBD1. The CDR3 has 14 amino acids. Trimming took 2 bases from V and 4 from J; bases not matched to a gene: 4. Germline assignment: CDR1 MDHEN and CDR2 SYDVKM. The CDR3 loop reads CASSLTGTAYGYTF. The CDR3 bases are TGTGCCAGCAGTTTAACGGGGACAGCCTATGGCTACACCTTC.

This clonotype was counted ten times or more. The chain links TRBV4-2 to TRBJ1-2; D might be TRBD1 (5 bases). V was cut by 5 bases and J by 3 bases, with 13 bases left in between. The CDR3 is 14 residues long. Germline values: CDR1 LGHNA, CDR2 YNFKEQ. The chain's CDR3 is CASSSSTGDYGYTF. Written as DNA, the CDR3 is TGTGCCAGCAGCTCGAGCACAGGCGACTATGGCTACACCTTC.

This clonotype has just a few counts. The J gene is TRBJ2-1, the V gene TRBV5-1; 9 bases align to TRBD1. Germline V gives CDR1 SGHRS, CDR2 YFSETQ. V shed 2 bases, J shed 3 bases, and the junction held 9 bases outside the gene matches. The CDR3 covers 17 residues. CDR3 sequence reads: CASSLRQGEANYNEQFF. DNA for the CDR3: TGCGCCAGCAGCTTACGACAGGGGGAGGCAAACTACAATGAGCAGTTCTTC.

Ten or more counts support this clonotype. The chain uses TRBV7-9 and TRBJ2-7; 9 bases agree with TRBD1. The CDR3 is made up of 14 amino acids. J lost 6 bases, V lost 5 bases, and 8 bases had no gene match. Germline V gene sequence: CDR1 SEHNR, CDR2 FQNEAQ (reference sequence). The CDR3 coding sequence is TGTGCCAGCAGCCCCCGGGACAGGGTAGGCGAGCAGTACTTC. Protein: CASSPRDRVGEQYF. The complete variable domain, with remaining parts taken from reference TRBV7-9 and TRBJ2-7, reads DTGVSQNPRHKITKRGQNVTFRCDPISEHNRLYWYRQTLGQGPEFLTYFQNEAQLEKSRLLSDRFSAERPKGSFSTLEIQRTEQGDSAMYLCASSPRDRVGEQYFGPGTRLTVT.

This clonotype was picked up many times. The chain has TRBV11-2 and TRBJ1-6, with a weak D call TRBD1 (5 bases). The V gene's germline CDR1 is SGHAT and CDR2 FQNNGV. Trimming pared 3 bases from V and 7 bases from J, leaving 7 bases between. The CDR3 covers 13 residues. CDR3 sequence (DNA): TGTGCCAGCAGCTTTCAGGGAAATTCACCCCTCCACTTT. This codes for CASSFQGNSPLHF.

This clonotype was recorded at least ten times. The rearrangement links TRBV18 to TRBJ1-2; D possibly corresponds to TRBD1 (6 bases). Trimming shortened V by 4 bases and J by 2 bases, and 17 bases separated the two germline ends. The CDR3 has 16 amino acids. Germline V gene sequence: CDR1 KGHSH, CDR2 LQKENI. CDR3: CASSRNPTGQNYGYTF. In DNA, the CDR3 is TGTGCCAGCTCACGCAATCCAACAGGACAGAACTATGGCTACACCTTC.

This clonotype was seen only a few times. The chain has TRBV28 and TRBJ1-5; no firm D call. Germline V gene sequence: CDR1 MDHEN, CDR2 SYDVKM. This CDR3 is 15 amino acids long. The V end was cut by 3 bases, the J end by 1 base, with 10 bases between. CDR3 region: CASSLKAGSNQPQHF. The CDR3 nucleotides are TGTGCCAGCAGTTTGAAGGCTGGGAGCAATCAGCCCCAGCATTTT. The whole variable domain, remainder taken from reference TRBV28 and TRBJ1-5, is DVKVTQSSRYLVKRTGEKVFLECVQDMDHENMFWYRQDPGLGLRLIYFSYDVKMKEKGDIPEGYSVSREKKERFSLILESASTNQTSMYLCASSLKAGSNQPQHFGDGTRLSIL.

The chain links TRBV6-1 to TRBJ2-1; 12 bases align to TRBD2. Germline-derived CDR1 and CDR2 are MNHNS and SASEGT. The V segment lost 8 bases and the J segment 6 bases; nucleotides outside the gene matches: 2. This CDR3 is built from 13 residues. The CDR3, as DNA: TGTGCCAGCCGGGGACTAGCGGGCAATGAGCAGTTCTTC. It specifies CASRGLAGNEQFF.

This sequence joins TRBV2 and TRBJ1-1, with D tentatively TRBD1 (5 bases). CDR3 size: 14 residues. V gave up 5 bases and J gave up 3 bases, with 13 bases separating them. Germline V gives CDR1 SNHLY, CDR2 FYNNEI. This chain's CDR3 is CASSLPGPYTEAFF. The CDR3 nucleotides read TGTGCCAGCAGTCTACCGGGGCCTTACACTGAAGCTTTCTTT.